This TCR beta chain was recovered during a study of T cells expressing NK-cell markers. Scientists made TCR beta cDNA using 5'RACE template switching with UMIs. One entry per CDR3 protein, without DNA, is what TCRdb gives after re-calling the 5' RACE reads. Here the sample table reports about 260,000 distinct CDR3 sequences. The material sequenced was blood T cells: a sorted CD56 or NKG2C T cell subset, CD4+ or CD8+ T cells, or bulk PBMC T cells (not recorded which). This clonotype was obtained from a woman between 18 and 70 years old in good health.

The CDR3 loop reads CARTTNQETQYF. This chain uses TRBV6-9 with TRBJ2-5. The CDR3 is made up of 12 amino acids. CDR1 is MNHGY and CDR2 is SVAAGI in the germline V gene.